Below, one TCR beta chain is given with its context. This record belongs to a study of blood T cell repertoires in COVID-19. Across the whole study: Sources were T cells, B-cell-depleted T cells, or PBMCs; the material itself was cDNA or gDNA.

Study processing details: For nucleated cells, counts were estimated from reference gene primer amplification. Profiling relied on immunoSEQ multiplex PCR, and the TCRdb table lists in-frame clones only, not all of them. That table supplies the V and J calls and clone size; D and trimming were determined from the DNA. The sample records around 220,000 clones, about 89% being singletons. The CDR3 has 12 residues. The V and J ends lost 1 base and 12 bases respectively, with 10 bases between them. CDR1 is SEHNR, CDR2 FQNEAQ, per germline (reference sequence). The clonotype was recovered from a woman in her late teens or twenties who had recovered from COVID-19. Material: PBMCs or T cells enriched from blood (not recorded which). The chain joins TRBV7-9 to TRBJ2-1; no clear D. This chain's CDR3 is CASSLDPAWQFF. For the CDR3, the DNA is TGTGCCAGCAGCTTAGACCCCGCGTGGCAGTTCTTC.